This TCR beta chain was recovered during a study of B cell selection in AIRE deficiency. Study results and caveats: Only TCRbeta was sequenced; roughly two fifths of shared healthy Treg sequences appeared in Tconv. Patient Tconv cells held 25% to 35% of Treg sequences shared by healthy donors.

Method: immunoSEQ multiplex PCR; TCRdb's copy keeps in-frame clones and lacks some. This sample carries about 24,000 clones, about 95% of them seen once, and the ten largest clones take roughly 0.2%. Sorting defined conventional CD4 T cells as CD4+CD127+. This clone was seen just once. Antigen specificity is unknown. Germline V gene data show CDR1 as SGHRS and CDR2 as YFSETQ. V was pared by 4 bases and J by 6 bases, with 18 bases between. The CDR3 loop spans 15 amino acids. The TCR comes from a human donor in good health. This chain uses TRBV5-1 with TRBJ2-3; D may match TRBD1 or TRBD2 (5 bases each). Sequenced input: CD4+CD127+ conventional T cells sorted from PBMCs. Written as DNA, the CDR3 is TGCGCCAGCAGCCGGGACCGCACAAATATCGATACGCAGTATTTT. It yields the protein CASSRDRTNIDTQYF.